This T cell receptor beta chain was sequenced for a study of blood T cell repertoires in COVID-19. Data came from immunoSEQ multiplex PCR; TCRdb stores just in-frame clones and leaves some out. The sample lists about 250,000 clones, 85% to 90% occurring once. The CDR3 consists of 15 residues. Looked up from germline, CDR1 is SGHNT and CDR2 is YENEEA. V was clipped by 1 base and J by 2 bases; unmatched bases: 4. Sequencing was carried out using peripheral blood. This chain connects TRBV11-3 to TRBJ2-5, with 7 bases aligning to TRBD2. The receptor was isolated from a woman aged 35 to 49 who had recovered from COVID-19. Here the CDR3 DNA reads TGTGCCAGCAGCTTAGCCGGGAGGACACAAGAGACCCAGTACTTC. Translated, it gives CASSLAGRTQETQYF.